The clone carrying this T cell receptor beta chain was counted between two and nine times. No antigen is known for it. The data are from a study of regulatory T cells in long-lasting Graves disease. Time point noted: persistent/refractory GD, antithyroid drugs over 5 years with positive TRAb. Construction of the TCR library relied on RNA isolated from PBMCs. Regarding the study as a whole: Newly diagnosed patients had higher TCR diversity than persistent Graves' patients did. Repertoires from persistent disease leaned toward TRBV28, TRBJ1-2 and TRBJ2-5.

Both iRepertoire HTBI primers and Arm-PCR of CDR3 regions were used to build the TCR beta libraries. MiXCR was run by TCRdb on the multiplex PCR reads, yielding one entry per CDR3 protein. The data contain some 420,000 distinct CDR3 sequences, about 20% of them singletons. Germline V gene lookup returns CDR1 DFQATT and CDR2 SNEGSKA (reference sequence). V dropped 8 bases and J dropped 0 bases, with 18 bases sitting between them. This CDR3 spans 15 amino acids. The chain links TRBV20-1 to TRBJ2-3, with a weak D call TRBD2 (5 bases). The sequencing here drew on peripheral blood mononuclear cells (PBMCs), taken when the disease was refractory, from a patient treated with antithyroid drugs. This receptor was obtained from a female donor with Graves disease. The CDR3 DNA reads as TGCAGTCCCGAGGGTAGCACATCAAGCACAGATACGCAGTATTTT. It encodes CSPEGSTSSTDTQYF.